The 30 T cell receptor beta chains below come from one sample, sequenced in a study of cytomegalovirus exposure and HLA in healthy donors. The PCR used 60 Vbeta and 13 Jbeta primers. Only in-frame clones appear in the TCRdb table, and some are missing; sequencing was by immunoSEQ multiplex PCR. The repertoire holds about 120,000 clones, roughly three quarters seen once, with about 16% in the top ten. Sequencing was carried out using PBMCs. Receptor source: a man in his fifties or sixties in good health and CMV-seropositive.

Only a few counts were recorded for this clone. The chain couples TRBV6-5 to TRBJ2-1; TRBD1 agrees at 7 bases. With 7 bases clipped from V and 13 bases from J, the junction kept 16 bases outside the gene matches. The length of the CDR3 is 14 residues. Germline V gene data show CDR1 as MNHEY and CDR2 as SVGAGI. This CDR3 is CASKGDSRQGSQFF. CDR3 nucleotide sequence: TGTGCCAGCAAAGGAGACTCGCGACAGGGTTCTCAGTTCTTC.

The genes are TRBV7-2 and TRBJ1-2; perhaps TRBD1 as D (6 bases). Germline loops: CDR1 SGHTA, CDR2 FQGNSA. The ends were cut back, 2 bases at V and 3 bases at J, with 16 bases in the middle. The CDR3 is 16 amino acids. The CDR3 DNA is TGTGCCAGCAGCTTAATAGGTGACAGGAAAGACTATGGCTACACCTTC. This translates into CASSLIGDRKDYGYTF.

The gene calls are TRBV19 and TRBJ2-1; 10 bases align to TRBD2. V dropped 6 bases and J dropped 9; count of bases not matched to a gene: 8. The V gene's germline CDR1 is LNHDA and CDR2 SQIVND (reference sequence). CDR3 length: 14 residues. The CDR3 protein is CASSSGTSVREQFF. The CDR3 nucleotides are TGTGCCAGTAGCTCCGGGACTAGCGTGCGTGAGCAGTTCTTC.

The genes are TRBV5-1 and TRBJ2-2, with 7 bases matching TRBD1. Per the germline V gene, CDR1 is SGHRS and CDR2 is YFSETQ. CDR3 length equals 15 residues. V was pared by 4 bases and J by 7 bases, with 10 bases of the junction left unmatched. The CDR3 DNA follows: TGCGCCAGCAGCCTGGTAGGGGGCCGGAGCGGGGAGCTGTTTTTT. Residues: CASSLVGGRSGELFF.

This clone appeared once. The genes are TRBV30 and TRBJ1-4, with D possibly TRBD1 on 6 matching bases. Between the trimmed V and J ends, which lost 2 bases and 0 bases, there was a span of 10 bases. Germline lookup yields CDR1 GTSNPN and CDR2 SVGIG (reference sequence). The CDR3 totals 15 residues. CDR3 sequence reads: CAWSRGAATNEKLFF. The CDR3 nucleotides are TGTGCCTGGAGTCGGGGGGCTGCAACTAATGAAAAACTGTTTTTT.

This sequence joins TRBV5-3 and TRBJ1-5; D gene uncertain. TRBV5-3 is an ORF, and what it does is uncertain. The CDR3 totals 15 residues. V lost 6 bases and J 3 bases, leaving 16 bases between the germline ends. The CDR3 DNA sequence: TGTGCCAGAAACCGGTGCGGGGTTCCCAATCAGCCCCAGCATTTT. Amino acid sequence: CARNRCGVPNQPQHF.

The V and J genes are TRBV27 and TRBJ1-2; 8 nucleotides line up with TRBD1. J gave up 5 bases and V 2 bases, and 1 base lay outside the gene matches. This CDR3 region has 13 residues. The germline V gene has CDR1 MNHEY and CDR2 SMNVEV (reference sequence). The CDR3 nucleotides are TGTGCCAGCAGTTTAAGGACAGGGTATGGCTACACCTTC. Its translation: CASSLRTGYGYTF.

This chain links TRBV19 with TRBJ2-3; D is unresolved. In germline, CDR1 is LNHDA, CDR2 SQIVND (reference sequence). The CDR3 sequence is 16 residues long. The ends were cut back, 3 bases at V and 3 bases at J, with 16 bases in the middle. In nucleotides, the CDR3 is TGTGCCAGTAGTATCCGTCGAATGGTCGGGACAGATACGCAGTATTTT. Its translation is CASSIRRMVGTDTQYF.

The rearrangement links TRBV5-1 to TRBJ2-5; 7 bases agree with TRBD1. Germline V lookup: CDR1 SGHRS, CDR2 YFSETQ. The CDR3 contains 12 residues. V shed 5 bases and J 5 bases; nucleotides not matched to a gene: 3. The CDR3 coding sequence is TGCGCCAGCAGAGGGGGCCGTGAGACCCAGTACTTC. This sequence encodes CASRGGRETQYF.

The chain couples TRBV18 to TRBJ1-1, with 10 bases matching TRBD1. The CDR3 has 15 residues. V lost 3 bases and J lost 3; bases outside the gene matches: 4. Germline V gene lookup returns CDR1 KGHSH and CDR2 LQKENI. The CDR3 DNA follows: TGTGCCAGCTCACCCGGGACAGGGGCGTACACTGAAGCTTTCTTT. The encoded protein is CASSPGTGAYTEAFF.

This clone was detected once. The V and J genes are TRBV28 and TRBJ1-2; TRBD1 matches at 7 bases. Germline V gene sequence: CDR1 MDHEN, CDR2 SYDVKM. The V gene end was trimmed by 8 bases and the J gene end by 2 bases; junction bases not matched to a gene: 5. The CDR3 runs 13 residues. The CDR3 region is CASGQGGNYGYTF. The DNA of the CDR3 is TGTGCCAGCGGGCAGGGGGGAAACTATGGCTACACCTTC.

The chain uses TRBV15 and TRBJ2-7; possibly TRBD1 for D (5 bases). Germline CDR1 and CDR2: LNHNV and YYDKDF (reference sequence). V was clipped by 0 bases and J by 2 bases, with 8 bases between them. The CDR3 is 14 residues long. Here the CDR3 DNA reads TGTGCCACCAGCAGAGATCAGGGCCCCTACGAGCAGTACTTC. Its translation: CATSRDQGPYEQYF. Filled out from reference TRBV15 and TRBJ2-7, the complete variable domain reads DAMVIQNPRYQVTQFGKPVTLSCSQTLNHNVMYWYQQKSSQAPKLLFHYYDKDFNNEADTPDNFQSRRPNTSFCFLDIRSPGLGDTAMYLCATSRDQGPYEQYFGPGTRLTVT.

The V call is TRBV19, the J call TRBJ1-2, with 7 bases aligning to TRBD1. The V gene end was trimmed by 3 bases and the J gene end by 0 bases; junction bases not matched to a gene: 7. CDR1 LNHDA and CDR2 SQIVND come from the germline V gene (reference sequence). There are 16 residues in the CDR3. The CDR3 DNA follows: TGTGCCAGTAGTATCCTCCCGACAGGGACTAACTATGGCTACACCTTC. Translating it yields CASSILPTGTNYGYTF.

The chain couples TRBV5-6 to TRBJ2-5; 7 bases align to TRBD1. Germline CDR1 and CDR2: SGHDT and YYEEEE. V lost 4 bases and J lost 13; bases outside the gene matches: 10. The CDR3 spans 12 residues. The CDR3 here is CASSTTGVVRYF. The CDR3 DNA is TGTGCCAGCAGCACAACAGGGGTTGTCAGGTACTTC.

The chain couples TRBV7-9 to TRBJ2-1; 8 bases match TRBD2. The length of the CDR3 is 15 residues. V shed 4 bases and J 7 bases; nucleotides not matched to a gene: 9. Per germline, CDR1 SEHNR and CDR2 FQNEAQ (reference sequence). The CDR3 spells CASSWGELAANEQFF. The CDR3 DNA reads TGTGCCAGCAGCTGGGGGGAACTAGCGGCAAATGAGCAGTTCTTC.

J is TRBJ2-1 and V is TRBV11-2, with 8 bases lining up with TRBD2. The V gene's germline CDR1 is SGHAT and CDR2 FQNNGV. The trim removed 2 bases at V and 7 bases at J, leaving 10 bases unmatched. This CDR3 region has 16 residues. CDR3 in amino acids: CASSLLPRGGSNEQFF. The DNA for the CDR3 is TGTGCCAGCAGCTTACTGCCCCGGGGGGGGAGTAATGAGCAGTTCTTC.

The rearrangement joins TRBV7-9 to TRBJ2-2, with D hard to call. This CDR3 spans 15 amino acids. Trimming pared 2 bases from V and 0 bases from J, leaving 7 bases between. Germline V gene data show CDR1 as SEHNR and CDR2 as FQNEAQ (reference sequence). Here the CDR3 DNA reads TGTGCCAGCAGCTTAACATCCGCGAACACCGGGGAGCTGTTTTTT. Protein: CASSLTSANTGELFF.

The CDR3 sequence: CASSLDAVGNQPQHF. The CDR3, as DNA: TGCGCCAGCAGCTTGGACGCGGTTGGCAATCAGCCCCAGCATTTT. The V and J genes are TRBV5-1 and TRBJ1-5; D gene ambiguous. The CDR3 runs to 15 residues. Trimming shortened V by 0 bases and J by 2 bases, and 9 bases separated the two germline ends. CDR1 is SGHRS, CDR2 YFSETQ, per germline.

The count of this clone is one. The rearrangement uses TRBV7-2 and TRBJ2-7, with 8 positions matching TRBD1. Germline V gene lookup returns CDR1 SGHTA and CDR2 FQGNSA. The CDR3 length is 17 residues. The ends lost 5 bases at V and 3 bases at J; junction bases unmatched: 15. In DNA form, the CDR3 reads TGTGCCAGCAGCGGAGGTGGGGCTACAGGGGGTATCTACGAGCAGTACTTC. This encodes CASSGGGATGGIYEQYF.

The rearrangement uses TRBV19 and TRBJ2-2, with 16 positions matching TRBD2. CDR1 and CDR2 (germline): LNHDA, SQIVND (reference sequence). V lost 3 bases, J lost 5 bases, and 9 bases stayed unmatched. This CDR3 contains 19 residues. For the CDR3, the DNA is TGTGCCAGTAGTATTCCGGGACTAGCGGGGGGGCTTAAGACCGGGGAGCTGTTTTTT. Translating it yields CASSIPGLAGGLKTGELFF.

Only one count was recorded for this clone. V usage is TRBV7-2 and J usage is TRBJ2-5; D call uncertain. The CDR3 extends over 15 amino acids. Trimming cost V 2 bases and J 2 bases, with 12 bases left between them. Germline-derived CDR1 and CDR2 are SGHTA and FQGNSA. CDR3 protein: CASSLSSGRQETQYF. For the CDR3, the DNA is TGTGCCAGCAGCTTATCGTCAGGCCGACAAGAGACCCAGTACTTC.

This chain uses TRBV2 with TRBJ2-3; TRBD2 matches 7 bases. The CDR3 has 15 amino acids. V gave up 6 bases and J gave up 2 bases; unmatched junction bases: 8. Germline-derived CDR1 and CDR2 are SNHLY and FYNNEI. The CDR3 region has the DNA TGTGCCAGCAGGGCCCGGGACTACTCCACAGATACGCAGTATTTT. Translated: CASRARDYSTDTQYF. Using reference TRBV2 and TRBJ2-3 for the parts outside the CDR3, the full variable domain is EPEVTQTPSHQVTQMGQEVILRCVPISNHLYFYWYRQILGQKVEFLVSFYNNEISEKSEIFDDQFSVERPDGSNFTLKIRSTKLEDSAMYFCASRARDYSTDTQYFGPGTRLTVL.

The chain recombines TRBV6-5 with TRBJ2-7; 8 nucleotides align to TRBD2. V lost 6 bases to trimming and J lost 7 bases; unmatched junction nucleotides: 8. This CDR3 region has 13 residues. Germline CDR1 reads MNHEY; CDR2 reads SVGAGI. The CDR3 region has the DNA TGTGCCAGCAGATCTGCGGGGGGTACGGAGCAGTACTTC. Its protein product is CASRSAGGTEQYF.

This clone was detected only a few times. The genes are TRBV4-1 and TRBJ1-5; TRBD1 matches 8 bases. V lost 4 bases to trimming and J lost 8 bases; unmatched junction nucleotides: 7. The CDR3 covers 14 residues. In germline, CDR1 is MGHRA, CDR2 YSYEKL. DNA of the CDR3: TGCGCCAGCAGCCCTACAGGGGGAGGCAAGCCCCAGCATTTT. Its protein is CASSPTGGGKPQHF.

The rearrangement uses TRBV19 and TRBJ1-1, with TRBD1 matching over 7 bases. Germline CDR1 LNHDA, CDR2 SQIVND (reference sequence). The CDR3 runs to 16 residues. The V gene end was trimmed by 4 bases and the J gene end by 0 bases; junction bases not matched to a gene: 8. The CDR3 bases are TGTGCCAGTAGTAGATCACACAGGGGCTTGAACACTGAAGCTTTCTTT. Protein: CASSRSHRGLNTEAFF.

The V and J genes are TRBV7-2 and TRBJ2-7, with D maybe TRBD2 (6 bases). Per germline, CDR1 SGHTA and CDR2 FQGNSA. V dropped 1 base and J dropped 2 bases, with 12 bases sitting between them. The CDR3 has 15 residues. CDR3 region: CASSLEDYPPYEQYF. The CDR3 DNA reads TGTGCCAGCAGCTTAGAGGACTACCCCCCCTACGAGCAGTACTTC.

Only a few counts were recorded for this clone. The chain joins TRBV10-3 to TRBJ2-5; the D gene is possibly TRBD1 (7 bases). V lost 4 bases to trimming and J lost 4 bases, with 13 bases between them. This CDR3 has 14 amino acids. Germline-derived CDR1 and CDR2 are ENHRY and SYGVKD. The chain's CDR3 is CAISAAGGIETQYF. The CDR3 DNA reads as TGTGCCATCAGTGCCGCAGGGGGGATAGAGACCCAGTACTTC.

The rearrangement uses TRBV28 and TRBJ2-3, with 7 bases aligning to TRBD1. This CDR3 has 20 amino acids. The trim removed 2 bases at V and 5 bases at J, leaving 22 bases unmatched. Germline assignment: CDR1 MDHEN and CDR2 SYDVKM. Here the CDR3 reads CASSLPLAGTVGLGVDTQYF. CDR3 DNA sequence: TGTGCCAGCAGTTTACCATTAGCCGGGACAGTAGGCTTGGGCGTAGATACGCAGTATTTT.

The chain combines TRBV5-1 with TRBJ2-7, with 10 positions matching TRBD1. CDR1 and CDR2 (germline): SGHRS, YFSETQ. V lost 0 bases, J lost 3 bases, and 6 bases stayed unmatched. This CDR3 has 16 residues. This chain's CDR3 is CASSLGGQGSIYEQYF. The CDR3 bases are TGCGCCAGCAGCTTGGGGGGACAGGGGTCCATCTACGAGCAGTACTTC.

The chain has TRBV29-1 and TRBJ2-7; possibly TRBD1 for D (5 bases). Germline CDR1 and CDR2: SQVTM and ANQGSEA. CDR3 length: 15 amino acids. The ends were cut back, 0 bases at V and 2 bases at J, with 14 bases in the middle. The CDR3 protein is CSVEEEGELTYEQYF. The DNA for the CDR3 is TGCAGCGTTGAAGAGGAAGGGGAACTAACCTACGAGCAGTACTTC.